This T cell receptor (beta chain) was observed in a study of T cell repertoires in cytomegalovirus infection. The overall study: Public TCR beta signatures indicated both CMV infection and matching HLA type. Whole-study findings and limits: The cumulative frequency of public TCR beta families distinguished individuals who carried CMV together with the relevant HLA.

The CDR3 consists of 14 residues. The V and J ends lost 6 bases and 1 base respectively, with 10 bases between them. Each CDR3 protein gets one entry after TCRdb re-called the reads with MiXCR. Of 740,000 or so distinct CDR3 sequences in the sample, about 40% were seen once. Points on this clonotype: What it binds is not known.

The specimen was PBMCs. This sequence joins TRBV12-3 or TRBV12-4 and TRBJ1-5; D is undetermined. The TCR originated in a human donor in good health (CMV status not recorded). Some clones in this sample may be carry-over from other donors' samples. The chain's CDR3 is CASRSGPSNQPQHF. The CDR3 DNA sequence: TGTGCCAGCAGATCGGGCCCAAGCAATCAGCCCCAGCATTTT.